The T cell receptor beta chain under discussion was sequenced for a study of blood T cell repertoires in COVID-19. The V gene's germline CDR1 is SQVTM and CDR2 ANQGSEA. V shed 4 bases, J shed 5 bases, and the junction held 16 bases outside the gene matches. CDR3 length: 17 amino acids. The method was immunoSEQ multiplex PCR; TCRdb's version includes in-frame clones alone and lacks a portion of them. The repertoire holds about 370,000 clones, with 89% as singletons. The source material was peripheral blood. V usage is TRBV29-1 and J usage is TRBJ2-3; 9 nucleotides agree with TRBD2. The receptor was derived from a woman between 25 and 40 years old with COVID-19, enrolled during active disease. The CDR3 nucleotides are TGCAGCGTTGGGCCCTCTGGCGGGAGGGCCGTAGGAGATACGCAGTATTTT. This translates into CSVGPSGGRAVGDTQYF.